This T cell receptor beta chain originates from a study of blood T cells in healthy people across ages (dated by TCRdb to the mid-2010s). As for the study more broadly: Template switching captured roughly one uniquely barcoded TCR beta cDNA molecule per two T cells in model experiments. To avoid experimental bias, donors of different ages were distributed randomly across sequencing lanes. Two additional independent replicas of 1 million unique cDNA reads from the same blood draw were analyzed for two donors (one aged 18 to 30 and one aged 80 or older). The donors were divided into four age groups: young (average approximately 17 years), middle-aged (around 41), aged (roughly 66) and long-lived (roughly 82). Age-related changes in TCR beta repertoire diversity were measured in the study by deep sequencing normalized with unique cDNA molecular identifiers. The research as a whole found: Estimates of total diversity based on one million sequenced T cells were regarded as lower bounds and as underestimates. Because donor CMV infection status was unknown, age-related changes in expanded clonotypes were potentially confounded. As age increased, observed TCR beta diversity per million T cells dropped in a roughly linear way, and a significant reduction was already evident by age about 40. Compared with the aged group, the long-lived group had more naive CD4+ T cells, fewer expanded clones and increased TCR diversity, suggesting age selection. Because profiling used bulk unsorted PBMCs, naive and antigen-experienced compartments could not be compared conclusively. The percentage of naive T cells measured by flow cytometry correlated strongly with observed TCR beta diversity.

The roughly 38 donors, aged about 6 to 100 years, were systemically healthy Caucasian individuals from Russia. Each donor gave approximately 9.3 milliliters of peripheral blood, collected into EDTA-treated Vacutainer tubes. PBMCs were isolated by Ficoll-Paque density-gradient centrifugation, with at least 7 million obtained per sample. Total RNA was extracted from PBMCs with Trizol reagent, with at least 6 micrograms obtained per sample. For every donor, an aliquot of PBMCs went through flow cytometry to measure the percentages of naive CD45RAhigh/CD27high T cells. The CDR1 and CDR2 encoded by the germline V gene (reference sequence) are MNHNY and SVGAGI. CDR3 length: 13 amino acids, cysteine to phenylalanine. The retained sequence is limited to the CDR3, 39 bases, with the frame set at the first base. V trim: 6 bases; J trim: 10 bases; unmatched bases: 8. About this clonotype: Its antigen has not been determined. Base qualities are missing; no much larger clone stands one base away.

Library construction relied on 5' RACE. Sequencing was performed on an Illumina HiSeq 2500. A second PCR of about 6 to 11 cycles was run with a J-beta primer mix and a sample-barcoded 5' primer. A template-switch 5' adaptor carrying 12 random nucleotides introduced a unique molecular identifier onto each TCR beta cDNA molecule. At least 2.5 million CDR3-containing paired-end reads were obtained from each sample. All of the RNA was converted into first-strand cDNA using the Mint cDNA synthesis kit, with a TRBC-specific oligonucleotide serving as the primer. After uracil-DNA glycosylase treatment, a first 18-cycle PCR used universal primers M1SS and BC2_uni_R on all cDNA. The study's own analysis went as follows. For normalization, 1 million high-quality reads were randomly selected from each sample, with every read carrying a distinct molecular identifier. Reads with shared molecular identifiers were discarded instead of being binned into consensus sequences. MiTCR, run with a Q25 quality threshold and the strictest error-elimination algorithm, handled CDR3 identification, clonotype clustering and error correction. A nonparametric unseen species model with Euler transformation was used to estimate lower-bound total TCR beta diversity. TCRdb trimmed public reads at Q25 via fastp, called clones via MiXCR and kept in-frame beta chains. All rows with the same CDR3 protein become a single entry with the most common DNA and genes. TCRdb's processing, not the authors' own work, is the source of the V and J calls. Recorded for this sample are 890,000 or so distinct CDR3 sequences; 62% of them occurred a single time. 25% to 35% of the sample belongs to the ten largest clones.

This clonotype originated in a man under 40 in good health. Recombination linked TRBV6-6 to TRBJ1-4; a stretch of 7 junction bases matches TRBD1. Input material: blood. The CDR3 is CASSDRDSRKLFF. At the DNA level, the sequence is TGTGCCAGCAGCGACAGGGATAGTCGAAAACTGTTTTTT.